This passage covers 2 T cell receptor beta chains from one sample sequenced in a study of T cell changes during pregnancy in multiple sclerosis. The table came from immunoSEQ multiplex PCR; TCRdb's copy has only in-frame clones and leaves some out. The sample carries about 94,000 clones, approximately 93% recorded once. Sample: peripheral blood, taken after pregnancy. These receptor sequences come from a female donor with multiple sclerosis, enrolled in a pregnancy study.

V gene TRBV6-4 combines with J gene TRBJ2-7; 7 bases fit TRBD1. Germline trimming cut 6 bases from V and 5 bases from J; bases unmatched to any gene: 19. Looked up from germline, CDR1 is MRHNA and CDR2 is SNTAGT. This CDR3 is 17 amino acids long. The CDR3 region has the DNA TGTGCCAGCAGCGACCGGGTAGGGGGCAACCCCGGGGACGAGCAGTACTTC. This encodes CASSDRVGGNPGDEQYF.

The CDR3 coding sequence is TGTGCTAGTGGTTTGGGCAGGGGTTGGACAGATACGCAGTATTTT. Translation gives CASGLGRGWTDTQYF. The chain recombines TRBV12-5 with TRBJ2-3, with D possibly TRBD1 on 6 matching bases. The V end was cut by 1 base, the J end by 3 bases, with 11 bases between. The CDR3 runs 15 residues. Per germline, CDR1 LGHNT and CDR2 FRNRAP.